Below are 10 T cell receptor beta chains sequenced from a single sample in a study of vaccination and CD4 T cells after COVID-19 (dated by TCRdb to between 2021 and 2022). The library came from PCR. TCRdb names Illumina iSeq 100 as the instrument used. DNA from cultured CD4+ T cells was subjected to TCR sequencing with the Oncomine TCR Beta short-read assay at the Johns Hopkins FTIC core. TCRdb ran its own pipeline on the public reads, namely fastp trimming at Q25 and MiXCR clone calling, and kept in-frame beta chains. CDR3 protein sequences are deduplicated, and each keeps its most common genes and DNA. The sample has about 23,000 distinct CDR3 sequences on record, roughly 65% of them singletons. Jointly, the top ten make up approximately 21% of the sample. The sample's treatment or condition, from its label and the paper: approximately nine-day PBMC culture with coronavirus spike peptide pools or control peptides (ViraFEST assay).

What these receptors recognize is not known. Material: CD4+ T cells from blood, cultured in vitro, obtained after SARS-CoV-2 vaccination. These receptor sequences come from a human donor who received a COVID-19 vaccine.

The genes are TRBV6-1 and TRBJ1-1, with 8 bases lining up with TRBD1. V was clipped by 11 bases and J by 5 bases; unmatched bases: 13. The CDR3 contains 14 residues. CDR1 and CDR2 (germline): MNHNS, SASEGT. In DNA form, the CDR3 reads TGTGCCGGGGACCTCGGACAGGGTAGGACTGAAGCTTTCTTT. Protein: CAGDLGQGRTEAFF.

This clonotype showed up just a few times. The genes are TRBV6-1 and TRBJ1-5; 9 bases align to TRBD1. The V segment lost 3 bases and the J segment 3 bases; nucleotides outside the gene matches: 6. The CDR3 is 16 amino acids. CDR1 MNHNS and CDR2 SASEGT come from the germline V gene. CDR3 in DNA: TGTGCCAGCAGTGACCGACAGGGGGGCGTCAATCAGCCCCAGCATTTT. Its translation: CASSDRQGGVNQPQHF.

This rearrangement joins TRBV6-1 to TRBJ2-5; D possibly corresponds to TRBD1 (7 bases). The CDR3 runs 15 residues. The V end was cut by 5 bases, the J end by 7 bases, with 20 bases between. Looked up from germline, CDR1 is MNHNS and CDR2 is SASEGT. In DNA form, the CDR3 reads TGTGCCAGCAGTCAAGGACAGGCCTCCGGGGGGACCCAGTACTTC. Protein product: CASSQGQASGGTQYF.

CDR3 sequence (DNA): TGTGCCAGCAGCTTAATCGGGGGGACGTACAATGAGCAGTTCTTC. Its translation is CASSLIGGTYNEQFF. The rearrangement joins TRBV7-2 to TRBJ2-1; 7 positions match TRBD2. The ends lost 2 bases at V and 4 bases at J; junction bases unmatched: 5. Looked up from germline, CDR1 is SGHTA and CDR2 is FQGNSA. The CDR3 has 15 amino acids.

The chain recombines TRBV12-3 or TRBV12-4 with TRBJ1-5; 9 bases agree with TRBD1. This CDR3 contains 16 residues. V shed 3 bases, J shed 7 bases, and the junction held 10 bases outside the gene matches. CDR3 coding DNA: TGTGCCAGCAGTTTCCAACAGGGGGCGTTTCGACAGCCCCAGCATTTT. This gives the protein CASSFQQGAFRQPQHF.

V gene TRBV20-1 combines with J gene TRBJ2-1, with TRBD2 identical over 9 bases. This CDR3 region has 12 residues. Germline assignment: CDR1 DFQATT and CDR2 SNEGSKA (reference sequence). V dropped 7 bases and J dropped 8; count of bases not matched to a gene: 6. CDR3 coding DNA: TGCAGTGGCGGGGGGGCGGCGGATGAGCAGTTCTTC. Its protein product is CSGGGAADEQFF.

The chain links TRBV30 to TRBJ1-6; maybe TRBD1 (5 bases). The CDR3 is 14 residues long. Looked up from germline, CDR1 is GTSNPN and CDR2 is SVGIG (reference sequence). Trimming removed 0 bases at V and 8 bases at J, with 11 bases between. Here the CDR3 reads CAWSVGQGHSPLHF. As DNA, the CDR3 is TGTGCCTGGAGTGTAGGGCAGGGCCATTCACCCCTCCACTTT.

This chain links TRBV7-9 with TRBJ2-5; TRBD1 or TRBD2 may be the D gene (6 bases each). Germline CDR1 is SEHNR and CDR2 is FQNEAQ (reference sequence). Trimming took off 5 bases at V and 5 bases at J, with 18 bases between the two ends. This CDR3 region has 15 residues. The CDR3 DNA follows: TGTGCCAGCAGCCCTAATAGGGGGGAGACGGAGACCCAGTACTTC. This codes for CASSPNRGETETQYF.

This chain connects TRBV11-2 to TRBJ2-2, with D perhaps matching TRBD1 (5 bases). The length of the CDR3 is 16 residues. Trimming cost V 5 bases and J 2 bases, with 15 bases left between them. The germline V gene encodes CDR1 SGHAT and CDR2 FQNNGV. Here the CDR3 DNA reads TGTGCCAGCAGCATTCGACAGAATATTAACACCGGGGAGCTGTTTTTT. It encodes CASSIRQNINTGELFF.

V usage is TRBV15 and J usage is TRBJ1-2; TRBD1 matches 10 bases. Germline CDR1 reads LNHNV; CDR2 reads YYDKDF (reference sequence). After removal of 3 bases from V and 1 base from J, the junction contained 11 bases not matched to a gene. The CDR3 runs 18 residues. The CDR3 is CATSRKTGTGAINYGYTF. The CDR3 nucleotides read TGTGCCACCAGCAGGAAGACCGGGACAGGGGCTATTAACTATGGCTACACCTTC.